This T cell receptor beta chain was sequenced in a study of Ad26.COV2.S vaccination and SARS-CoV-2 variants. This clone was seen once. Sequencing used immunoSEQ multiplex PCR; TCRdb keeps in-frame clones, though not all of them. This repertoire shows some 330,000 clones, 75% to 90% found once; its top ten account for 4.5% to 5.5%. Treatment defined: about 20 received Ad26.COV2.S at low or high dose, single or two shots; roughly five received placebo; per-sample allocation not given. Specimen acquisition occurred on day 63 following the initial vaccine or placebo injection. The CDR3 consists of 14 residues. Germline V gives CDR1 MNHEY, CDR2 SVGAGI. Trimming took 2 bases from V and 5 from J; bases not matched to a gene: 3.

J is TRBJ2-3 and V is TRBV6-5; 8 positions agree with TRBD1. The receptor was derived from a person aged 18-65 years who received the Ad26.COV2.S COVID-19 vaccine or a placebo. This specimen consisted of peripheral blood, obtained in a trial of Ad26.COV2.S vaccine versus placebo. CDR3 bases: TGTGCCAGCAGTTACGGACAGGGCAGAGATACGCAGTATTTT. This translates into CASSYGQGRDTQYF.